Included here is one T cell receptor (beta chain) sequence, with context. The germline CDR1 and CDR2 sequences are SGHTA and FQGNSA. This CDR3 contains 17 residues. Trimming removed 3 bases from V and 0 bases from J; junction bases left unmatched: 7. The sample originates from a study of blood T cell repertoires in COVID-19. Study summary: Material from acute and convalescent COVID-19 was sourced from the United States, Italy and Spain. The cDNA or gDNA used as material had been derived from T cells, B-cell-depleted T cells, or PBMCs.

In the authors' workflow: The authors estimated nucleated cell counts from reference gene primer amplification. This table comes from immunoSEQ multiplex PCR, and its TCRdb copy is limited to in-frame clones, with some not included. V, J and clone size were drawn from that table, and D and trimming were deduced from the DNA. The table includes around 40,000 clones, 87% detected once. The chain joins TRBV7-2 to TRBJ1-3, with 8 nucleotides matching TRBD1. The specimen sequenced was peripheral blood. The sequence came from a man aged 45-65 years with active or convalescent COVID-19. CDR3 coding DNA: TGTGCCAGCAGCTTGGGACAGGCGCTTACCTCTGGAAACACCATATATTTT. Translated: CASSLGQALTSGNTIYF. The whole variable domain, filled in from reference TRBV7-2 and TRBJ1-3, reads GAGVSQSPSNKVTEKGKDVELRCDPISGHTALYWYRQSLGQGLEFLIYFQGNSAPDKSGLPSDRFSAERTGGSVSTLTIQRTQQEDSAVYLCASSLGQALTSGNTIYFGEGSWLTVV.